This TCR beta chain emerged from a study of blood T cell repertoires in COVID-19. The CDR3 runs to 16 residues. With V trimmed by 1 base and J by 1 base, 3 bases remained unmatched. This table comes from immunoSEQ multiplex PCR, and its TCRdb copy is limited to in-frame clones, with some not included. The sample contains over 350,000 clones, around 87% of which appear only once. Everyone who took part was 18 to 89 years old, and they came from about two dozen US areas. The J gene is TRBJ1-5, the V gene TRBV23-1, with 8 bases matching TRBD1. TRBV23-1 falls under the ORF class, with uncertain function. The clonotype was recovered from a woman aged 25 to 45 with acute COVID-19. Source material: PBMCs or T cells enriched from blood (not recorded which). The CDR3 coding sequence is TGCGCCAGCAGTCAATTAGGACAGGGAAGCAATCAGCCCCAGCATTTT. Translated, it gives CASSQLGQGSNQPQHF.